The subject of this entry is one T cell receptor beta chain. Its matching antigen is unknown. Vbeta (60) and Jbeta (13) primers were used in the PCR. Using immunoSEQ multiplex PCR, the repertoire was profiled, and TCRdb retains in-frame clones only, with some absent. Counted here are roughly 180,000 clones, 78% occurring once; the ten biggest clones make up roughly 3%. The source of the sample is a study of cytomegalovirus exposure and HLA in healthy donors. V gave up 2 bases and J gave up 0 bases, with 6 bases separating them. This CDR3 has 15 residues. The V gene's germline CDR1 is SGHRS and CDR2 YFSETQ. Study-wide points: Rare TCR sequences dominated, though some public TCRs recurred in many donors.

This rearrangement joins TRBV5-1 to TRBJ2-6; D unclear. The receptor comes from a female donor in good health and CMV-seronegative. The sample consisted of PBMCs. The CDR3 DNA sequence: TGCGCCAGCAGCTTATTACTCTCTGGGGCCAACGTCCTGACTTTC. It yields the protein CASSLLLSGANVLTF.